The present TCR beta chain was sequenced within a study of metastatic and nonmetastatic thyroid tumors. TCRdb re-analyzed the PCR reads through MiXCR. The repertoire holds under 8,500 clones, with roughly 25% as singletons. Germline loops: CDR1 MNHNS, CDR2 SASEGT. CDR3 length equals 17 residues. The ends lost 8 bases at V and 2 bases at J; junction bases unmatched: 11. All patients reached thyroid surgery having received no treatment beforehand. The sample taken for sequencing was tumor tissue. The chain has TRBV6-1 and TRBJ2-2, with 10 bases identical to TRBD2. This receptor was taken from a female donor with papillary thyroid cancer or a benign thyroid nodule (not recorded which). Some clones in this sample may be carry-over from other donors' samples. CDR3 residues: CASSRRLAGENTGELFF. CDR3 in DNA: TGTGCCAGCTCACGCCGGCTAGCGGGGGAAAACACCGGGGAGCTGTTTTTT.